This T cell receptor (beta chain) is from a study of CXCR3-negative and CXCR3-positive naive CD8 T cells. Via 5' RACE with UMI labels, TRB cDNA libraries were prepared. Reprocessing the 5' RACE reads, TCRdb reports a single entry for every CDR3 protein and omits DNA. Its table lists under 110,000 distinct CDR3 sequences. Study-wide results and caveats: Naive CXCR3-positive cells had TRB CDR3s more hydrophobic than those of CXCR3-negative naive cells. With CXCR3 expression partially decreased after cryopreservation, most assays relied on fresh PBMCs.

The CDR3 has 14 amino acids. The germline V gene has CDR1 SQVTM and CDR2 ANQGSEA. Details on this clonotype: The target antigen is unknown.

This sequence was found in a human donor in good health. Some clones in this sample may be carry-over from other donors' samples. The specimen was naive CXCR3+ CD8+ T cells from blood. The subset is: CD45RO-CCR7+CD27+CD95- naive CD8+ T cells expressing CXCR3 (TNR3+). The rearrangement joins TRBV29-1 to TRBJ1-2. The CDR3 loop is CSVEDPQANYGYTF.